This entry features one T cell receptor (beta chain) sequence. Its cognate antigen is unknown. The source of the sample is a study of blood T cells in healthy people across ages. Whole-study results and caveats: Among long-lived donors, naive CD4+ cells were more numerous and diversity higher than in aged donors. Estimates of total diversity, which came from one million sequenced T cells, were considered to be underestimates. Observed TCR beta diversity showed a strong correlation with the percentage of naive T cells as measured by flow cytometry. Older individuals had lower TCR beta diversity per million T cells (the decline was roughly linear).

It was with a sample-barcoded 5' primer and a J-beta primer mix that a second PCR of roughly 7 to 12 cycles was run. TCRdb processed the 5' RACE reads anew with MiXCR; each CDR3 protein has one entry. The sample yields over 950,000 distinct CDR3 sequences, just over 50% seen once. The CDR3 has 14 amino acids. The V gene end was trimmed by 4 bases and the J gene end by 5 bases; junction bases not matched to a gene: 5. The germline CDR1 and CDR2 sequences are LGHNA and YNFKEQ. The gene calls are TRBV4-2 and TRBJ2-1; TRBD2 aligns across 7 bases. Sequenced input: blood. The source of this sequence is a woman aged 60-70 years in good health. The CDR3 sequence is CASSLGTTHNEQFF. For the CDR3, the DNA is TGTGCCAGCAGCCTCGGGACTACCCACAATGAGCAGTTCTTC.